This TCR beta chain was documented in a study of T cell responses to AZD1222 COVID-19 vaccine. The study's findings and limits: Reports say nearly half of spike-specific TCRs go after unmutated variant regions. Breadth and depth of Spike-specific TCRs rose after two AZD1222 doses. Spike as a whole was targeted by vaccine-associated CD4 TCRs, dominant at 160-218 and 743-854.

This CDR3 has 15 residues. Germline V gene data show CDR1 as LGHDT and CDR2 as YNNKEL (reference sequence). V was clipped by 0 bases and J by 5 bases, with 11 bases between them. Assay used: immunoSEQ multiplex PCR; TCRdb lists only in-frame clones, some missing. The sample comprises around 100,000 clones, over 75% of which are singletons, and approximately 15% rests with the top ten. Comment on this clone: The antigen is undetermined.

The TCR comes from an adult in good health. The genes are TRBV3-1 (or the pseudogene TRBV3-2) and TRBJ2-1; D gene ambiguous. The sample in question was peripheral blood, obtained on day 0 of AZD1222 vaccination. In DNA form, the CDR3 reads TGTGCCAGCAGCCAAGACCCGGAAAAGCACAATGAGCAGTTCTTC. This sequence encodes CASSQDPEKHNEQFF.